These 23 T cell receptor beta chains came from one sample sequenced in a study of cytomegalovirus exposure and HLA in healthy donors. The PCR used 60 Vbeta and 13 Jbeta primers. The table came from immunoSEQ multiplex PCR; TCRdb's copy has only in-frame clones and leaves some out. This sample's clone table lists some 150,000 clones. The specimen sequenced was PBMCs. The receptors were gathered from a woman in her late teens or twenties in good health and CMV-seronegative.

J is TRBJ2-1 and V is TRBV4-2, with 7 bases aligning to TRBD2. The CDR3 extends over 17 amino acids. V shed 1 base, J shed 0 bases, and the junction held 6 bases outside the gene matches. Germline V gene lookup returns CDR1 LGHNA and CDR2 YNFKEQ. CDR3 sequence: CASSQGREELSYNEQFF. The CDR3 coding sequence is TGTGCCAGCAGCCAAGGACGGGAGGAGCTCTCCTACAATGAGCAGTTCTTC.

This chain links TRBV5-5 with TRBJ2-5; weak D call: TRBD2 (5 bases). This CDR3 comprises 13 residues. Germline V gene sequence: CDR1 SGHKS, CDR2 YYEKEE (reference sequence). Trimming cost V 4 bases and J 4 bases, with 11 bases left between them. CDR3: CASSPPGLETQYF. In nucleotides, the CDR3 is TGTGCCAGCAGCCCTCCGGGATTAGAGACCCAGTACTTC.

Worth noting for this clone: The junction departs from the called germline gene at one end, perhaps through a read error. The chain couples TRBV7-3 to TRBJ2-2, with TRBD2 matching 8 bases. This CDR3 has 16 residues. CDR1 is SGHTA, CDR2 FQGTGA, per germline. The CDR3 region has the DNA TGTGCCAGCAGCTCTTTTAGCGGGGCGAACACCGGGGGGCTGTTTTTT. This encodes CASSSFSGANTGGLFF.

V and J are TRBV5-5 and TRBJ1-2; D is uncertain. The CDR3 spans 12 residues. V was trimmed by 6 bases and J by 4 bases, leaving 10 bases between them. The germline CDR1 and CDR2 sequences are SGHKS and YYEKEE (reference sequence). The CDR3 is CASTPDSYGYTF. The CDR3 DNA is TGTGCCAGCACTCCGGACTCCTATGGCTACACCTTC.

The chain combines TRBV4-2 with TRBJ1-2; possible D gene TRBD1, 6 bases. Trimming shortened V by 1 base and J by 8 bases, and 8 bases separated the two germline ends. Germline V gene lookup returns CDR1 LGHNA and CDR2 YNFKEQ. CDR3 size: 12 residues. This chain's CDR3 is CASSQVTGGYTF. For the CDR3, the DNA is TGTGCCAGCAGCCAAGTGACAGGCGGCTACACCTTC.

The V call is TRBV5-4, the J call TRBJ2-1, with 10 bases fitting TRBD2. This CDR3 has 20 residues. Germline CDR1 and CDR2: SGHNT and YYREEE (reference sequence). The J segment lost 7 bases and the V segment lost 4 bases, leaving 23 bases of the junction unmatched. The DNA of the CDR3 is TGTGCCAGCAGCCCGAACTATCTCGGGAGCGGGAGGGAGCTTTTAAATGAGCAGTTCTTC. Translating it yields CASSPNYLGSGRELLNEQFF. The whole variable domain, filled in from reference TRBV5-4 and TRBJ2-1, reads ETGVTQSPTHLIKTRGQQVTLRCSSQSGHNTVSWYQQALGQGPQFIFQYYREEENGRGNFPPRFSGLQFPNYSSELNVNALELDDSALYLCASSPNYLGSGRELLNEQFFGPGTRLTVL.

This chain links TRBV5-6 with TRBJ2-2, with 11 bases fitting TRBD1. This CDR3 is built from 19 residues. Germline values: CDR1 SGHDT, CDR2 YYEEEE. V lost 4 bases, J lost 0 bases, and 11 bases stayed unmatched. CDR3: CASSADRGPFLSNTGELFF. The CDR3 DNA reads as TGTGCCAGCAGCGCGGACAGGGGGCCCTTTCTATCGAACACCGGGGAGCTGTTTTTT.

The chain has TRBV7-3 and TRBJ2-1, with TRBD2 matching over 9 bases. This CDR3 has 16 residues. From germline, CDR1 is SGHTA and CDR2 FQGTGA. Trimming at V came to 5 bases and at J to 5 bases, leaving 10 bases not matched to a gene. In DNA, the CDR3 is TGTGCCAGCAGCCGTCCGGGACTAGCCGCCCACAATGAGCAGTTCTTC. It translates to CASSRPGLAAHNEQFF.

The gene calls are TRBV7-9 and TRBJ2-2; D uncertain. The length of the CDR3 is 15 residues. Per the germline V gene, CDR1 is SEHNR and CDR2 is FQNEAQ (reference sequence). Trimming pared 1 base from V and 5 bases from J, leaving 11 bases between. CDR3 DNA sequence: TGTGCCAGCAGCTTAGATTCTATAGCTACCGGGGAGCTGTTTTTT. It specifies CASSLDSIATGELFF.

The V call is TRBV18, the J call TRBJ1-4; the D gene is possibly TRBD1 (6 bases). V lost 3 bases to trimming and J lost 4 bases, with 9 bases between them. Per the germline V gene, CDR1 is KGHSH and CDR2 is LQKENI. The CDR3 has 14 amino acids. This CDR3 reads CASSPDRINEKLFF. In nucleotides, the CDR3 is TGTGCCAGCTCACCGGACAGAATTAATGAAAAACTGTTTTTT.

The chain has TRBV30 and TRBJ1-5; D gene uncertain. Trimming removed 0 bases at V and 4 bases at J, with 13 bases between. The CDR3 length is 15 residues. CDR1 is GTSNPN, CDR2 SVGIG, per germline (reference sequence). This CDR3 is CAWSVLRAANQPQHF. CDR3 DNA: TGTGCCTGGAGTGTATTGCGGGCAGCTAATCAGCCCCAGCATTTT. Using reference TRBV30 and TRBJ1-5 for the parts outside the CDR3, the full variable domain is SQTIHQWPATLVQPVGSPLSLECTVEGTSNPNLYWYRQAAGRGLQLLFYSVGIGQISSEVPQNLSASRPQDRQFILSSKKLLLSDSGFYLCAWSVLRAANQPQHFGDGTRLSIL.

The rearrangement links TRBV7-9 to TRBJ1-5; D remains ambiguous. With 3 bases removed from V and 4 bases from J, the gap between germline ends came to 7 bases. Germline loops: CDR1 SEHNR, CDR2 FQNEAQ (reference sequence). The CDR3 is 13 residues long. CDR3 nucleotides: TGTGCCAGCAGCTTCGGACTGAATCAGCCCCAGCATTTT. This encodes CASSFGLNQPQHF.

V gene TRBV6-5 combines with J gene TRBJ1-5; tentative D call: TRBD1 (6 bases). CDR1 MNHEY and CDR2 SVGAGI come from the germline V gene. V was pared by 5 bases and J by 7 bases, with 15 bases between. The CDR3 has 14 amino acids. The CDR3 nucleotides are TGTGCCAGCAGTAACAGGGTTGAAGGGCAGCCCCAGCATTTT. It translates to CASSNRVEGQPQHF.

The chain is built from TRBV9 and TRBJ2-3, with 8 bases aligning to TRBD2. CDR3 size: 16 residues. V dropped 3 bases and J dropped 8; count of bases not matched to a gene: 14. The germline gives CDR1 SGDLS, CDR2 YYNGEE. The CDR3 here is CASSERVSGAQGTQYF. The CDR3, as DNA: TGTGCCAGCAGCGAGAGGGTTAGCGGGGCACAGGGTACGCAGTATTTT.

The chain links TRBV5-1 to TRBJ2-1, with 8 bases matching TRBD2. V was pared by 0 bases and J by 6 bases, with 8 bases of the junction left unmatched. The CDR3 loop spans 16 amino acids. From germline, CDR1 is SGHRS and CDR2 YFSETQ. The CDR3 sequence is CASSLATGTRINEQFF. The DNA for the CDR3 is TGCGCCAGCAGCTTGGCTACCGGGACTAGGATCAATGAGCAGTTCTTC. The variable domain in full, with the rest retrieved from reference TRBV5-1 and TRBJ2-1, is KAGVTQTPRYLIKTRGQQVTLSCSPISGHRSVSWYQQTPGQGLQFLFEYFSETQRNKGNFPGRFSGRQFSNSRSEMNVSTLELGDSALYLCASSLATGTRINEQFFGPGTRLTVL.

The chain is built from TRBV20-1 and TRBJ1-1; D call uncertain. The CDR3 is 11 residues long. Germline loops: CDR1 DFQATT, CDR2 SNEGSKA (reference sequence). The V end lost 5 bases, the J end lost 0 bases, and 4 bases lay between the germline ends. CDR3: CSAEMNTEAFF. The CDR3, as DNA: TGCAGTGCTGAGATGAACACTGAAGCTTTCTTT.

The chain uses TRBV7-3 and TRBJ2-2, with D perhaps matching TRBD1 (6 bases). From germline, CDR1 is SGHTA and CDR2 FQGTGA. The CDR3 covers 14 residues. V was trimmed by 10 bases and J by 6 bases, leaving 18 bases between them. The CDR3 protein is CATQGLVGAGELFF. The CDR3 DNA is TGTGCCACGCAGGGGCTAGTGGGAGCCGGGGAGCTGTTTTTT.

The V gene is TRBV7-2, the J gene TRBJ1-2, with a tentative D call TRBD1 (5 bases). The germline CDR1 and CDR2 sequences are SGHTA and FQGNSA. The CDR3 has 16 amino acids. V dropped 2 bases and J dropped 2 bases, with 15 bases sitting between them. CDR3 nucleotides: TGTGCCAGCAGCTTATTGGCAGGGCTGACGAACTATGGCTACACCTTC. Its protein product is CASSLLAGLTNYGYTF.

CDR3 protein: CASRGGQGEAGELFF. Written as DNA, the CDR3 is TGTGCCAGCAGGGGGGGACAGGGGGAGGCCGGGGAGCTGTTTTTT. The chain uses TRBV6-1 and TRBJ2-2; TRBD1 matches at 11 bases. The CDR3 extends over 15 amino acids. Germline V gene lookup returns CDR1 MNHNS and CDR2 SASEGT. After removal of 6 bases from V and 6 bases from J, the junction contained 6 bases not matched to a gene.

The chain is built from TRBV5-1 and TRBJ1-1, with D perhaps TRBD1 (6 bases). V was shortened by 0 bases and J by 11 bases, with 11 bases between the two germline ends. The CDR3 consists of 12 residues. Germline values: CDR1 SGHRS, CDR2 YFSETQ. The CDR3 loop is CASSLDRARAFF. CDR3 DNA sequence: TGCGCCAGCAGCTTGGACAGGGCCAGGGCTTTCTTT.

This chain links TRBV11-2 with TRBJ2-7, with D maybe TRBD2 (6 bases). CDR1 and CDR2 from the germline V gene are SGHAT and FQNNGV. The CDR3 loop spans 16 amino acids. The V end was cut by 4 bases, the J end by 5 bases, with 21 bases between. CDR3 in amino acids: CASSSGRRDVFDEQYF. The CDR3 coding sequence is TGTGCCAGCAGCTCAGGACGGCGGGACGTGTTCGACGAGCAGTACTTC.

The chain is built from TRBV7-9 and TRBJ1-3; D is undetermined. Per germline, CDR1 SEHNR and CDR2 FQNEAQ (reference sequence). CDR3 length equals 14 residues. V lost 4 bases, J lost 0 bases, and 7 bases lay in between. This CDR3 is CASSYGNSGNTIYF. DNA of the CDR3: TGTGCCAGCAGCTACGGGAACTCTGGAAACACCATATATTTT.

The chain joins TRBV5-8 to TRBJ2-1; D possibly corresponds to TRBD1 (5 bases). Per germline, CDR1 SGHTS and CDR2 YDEGEE. V lost 3 bases, J lost 6 bases, and 7 bases lay in between. The CDR3 totals 12 residues. Written as DNA, the CDR3 is TGTGCCAGCAGCTCAGGGTTCAATGAGCAGTTCTTC. Translated, it gives CASSSGFNEQFF.